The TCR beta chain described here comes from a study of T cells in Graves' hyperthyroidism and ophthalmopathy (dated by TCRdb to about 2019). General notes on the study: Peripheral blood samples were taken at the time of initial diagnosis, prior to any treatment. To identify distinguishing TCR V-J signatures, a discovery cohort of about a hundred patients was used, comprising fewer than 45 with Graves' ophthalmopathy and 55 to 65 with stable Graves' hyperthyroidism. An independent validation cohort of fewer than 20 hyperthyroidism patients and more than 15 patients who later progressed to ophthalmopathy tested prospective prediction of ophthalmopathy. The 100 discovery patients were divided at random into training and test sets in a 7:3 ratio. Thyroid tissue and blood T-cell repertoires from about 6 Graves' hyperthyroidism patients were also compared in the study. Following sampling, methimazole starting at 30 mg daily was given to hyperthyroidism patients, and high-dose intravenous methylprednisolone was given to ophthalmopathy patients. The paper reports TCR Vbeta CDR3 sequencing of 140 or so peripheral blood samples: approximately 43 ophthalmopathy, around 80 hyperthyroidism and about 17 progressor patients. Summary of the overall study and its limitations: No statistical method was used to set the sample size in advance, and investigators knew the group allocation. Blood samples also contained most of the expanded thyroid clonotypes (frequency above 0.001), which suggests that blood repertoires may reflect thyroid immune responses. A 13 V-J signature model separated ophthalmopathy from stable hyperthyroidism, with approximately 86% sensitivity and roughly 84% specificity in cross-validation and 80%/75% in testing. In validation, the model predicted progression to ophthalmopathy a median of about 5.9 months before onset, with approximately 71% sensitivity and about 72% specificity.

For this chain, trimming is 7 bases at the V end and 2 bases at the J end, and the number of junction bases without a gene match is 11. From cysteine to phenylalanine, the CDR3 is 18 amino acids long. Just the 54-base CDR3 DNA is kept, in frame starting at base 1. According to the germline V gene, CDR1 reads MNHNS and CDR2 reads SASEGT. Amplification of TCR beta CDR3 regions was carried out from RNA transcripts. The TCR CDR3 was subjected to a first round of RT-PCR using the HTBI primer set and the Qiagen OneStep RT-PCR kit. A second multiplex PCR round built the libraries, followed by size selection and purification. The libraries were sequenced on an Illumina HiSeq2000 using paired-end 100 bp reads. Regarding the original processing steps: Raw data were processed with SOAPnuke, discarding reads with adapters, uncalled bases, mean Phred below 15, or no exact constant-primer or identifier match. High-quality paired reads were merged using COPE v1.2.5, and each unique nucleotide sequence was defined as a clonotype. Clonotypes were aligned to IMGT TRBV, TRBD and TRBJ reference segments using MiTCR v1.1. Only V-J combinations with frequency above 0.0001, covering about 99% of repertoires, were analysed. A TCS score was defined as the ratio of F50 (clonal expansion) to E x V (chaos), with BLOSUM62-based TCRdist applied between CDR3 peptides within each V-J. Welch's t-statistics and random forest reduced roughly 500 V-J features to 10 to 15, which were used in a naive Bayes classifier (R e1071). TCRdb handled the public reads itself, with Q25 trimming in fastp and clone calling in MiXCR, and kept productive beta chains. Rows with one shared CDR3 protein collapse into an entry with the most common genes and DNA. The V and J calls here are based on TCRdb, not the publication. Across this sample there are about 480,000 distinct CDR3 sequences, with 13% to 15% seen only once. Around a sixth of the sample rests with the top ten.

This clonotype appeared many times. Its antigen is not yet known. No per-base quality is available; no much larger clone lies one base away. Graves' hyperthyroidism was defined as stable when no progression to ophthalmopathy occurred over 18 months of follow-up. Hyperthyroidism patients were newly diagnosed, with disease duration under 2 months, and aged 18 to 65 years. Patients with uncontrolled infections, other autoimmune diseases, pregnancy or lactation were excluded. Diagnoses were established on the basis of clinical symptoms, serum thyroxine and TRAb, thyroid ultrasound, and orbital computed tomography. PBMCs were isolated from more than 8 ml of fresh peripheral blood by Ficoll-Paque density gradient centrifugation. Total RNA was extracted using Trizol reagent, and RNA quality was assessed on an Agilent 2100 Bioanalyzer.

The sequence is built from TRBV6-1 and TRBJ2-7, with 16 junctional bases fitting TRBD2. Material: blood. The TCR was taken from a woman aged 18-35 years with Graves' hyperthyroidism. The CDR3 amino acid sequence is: CASTKTPGLAGGAYEQYF. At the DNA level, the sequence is TGTGCCAGCACGAAAACCCCGGGACTAGCGGGAGGGGCCTACGAGCAGTACTTC.